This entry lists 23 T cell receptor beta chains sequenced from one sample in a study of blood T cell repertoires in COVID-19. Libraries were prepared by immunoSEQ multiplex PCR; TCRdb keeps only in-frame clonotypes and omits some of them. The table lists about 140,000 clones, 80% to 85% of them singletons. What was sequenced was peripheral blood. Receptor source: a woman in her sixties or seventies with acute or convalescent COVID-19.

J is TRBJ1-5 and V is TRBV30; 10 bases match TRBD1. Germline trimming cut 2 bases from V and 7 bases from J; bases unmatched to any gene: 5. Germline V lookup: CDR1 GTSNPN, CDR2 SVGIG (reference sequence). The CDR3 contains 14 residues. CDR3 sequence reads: CAWSRGQGGQPQHF. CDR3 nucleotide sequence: TGTGCCTGGAGTCGAGGACAGGGGGGCCAGCCCCAGCATTTT.

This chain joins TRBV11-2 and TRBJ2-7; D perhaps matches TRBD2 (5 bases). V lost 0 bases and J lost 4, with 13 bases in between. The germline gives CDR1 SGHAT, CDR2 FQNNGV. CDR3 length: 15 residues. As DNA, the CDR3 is TGTGCCAGCAGCTTAGATGACTATATGGGGTACGAGCAGTACTTC. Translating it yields CASSLDDYMGYEQYF.

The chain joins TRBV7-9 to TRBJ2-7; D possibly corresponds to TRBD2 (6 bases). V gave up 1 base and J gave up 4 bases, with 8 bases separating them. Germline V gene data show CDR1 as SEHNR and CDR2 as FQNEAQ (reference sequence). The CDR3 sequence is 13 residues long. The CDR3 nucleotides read TGTGCCAGCAGCTTAGGGGGGACTTACGAGCAGTACTTC. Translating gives CASSLGGTYEQYF.

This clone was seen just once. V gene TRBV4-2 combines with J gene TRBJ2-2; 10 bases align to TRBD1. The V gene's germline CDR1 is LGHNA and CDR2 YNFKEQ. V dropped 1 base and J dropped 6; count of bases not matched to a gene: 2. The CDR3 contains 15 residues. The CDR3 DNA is TGTGCCAGCAGCCAAGTGGGACAGGGGTCCGGGGAGCTGTTTTTT. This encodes CASSQVGQGSGELFF.

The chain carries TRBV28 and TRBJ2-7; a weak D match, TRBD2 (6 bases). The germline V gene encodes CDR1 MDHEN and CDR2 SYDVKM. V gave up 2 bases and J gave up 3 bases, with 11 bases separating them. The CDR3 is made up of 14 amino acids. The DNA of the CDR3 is TGTGCCAGCAGTTTAGGGGGACTCAGCTACGAGCAGTACTTC. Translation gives CASSLGGLSYEQYF.

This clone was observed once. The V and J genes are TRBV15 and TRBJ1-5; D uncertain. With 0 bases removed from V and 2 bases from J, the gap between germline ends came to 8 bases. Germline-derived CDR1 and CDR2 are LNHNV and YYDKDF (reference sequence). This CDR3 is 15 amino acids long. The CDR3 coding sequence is TGTGCCACCAGCAGAGATCTCGGGGGCAATCAGCCCCAGCATTTT. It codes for CATSRDLGGNQPQHF.

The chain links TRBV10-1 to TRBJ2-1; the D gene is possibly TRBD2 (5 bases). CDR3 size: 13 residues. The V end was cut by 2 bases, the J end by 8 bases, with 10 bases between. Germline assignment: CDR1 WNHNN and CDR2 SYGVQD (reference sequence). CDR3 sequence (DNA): TGCGCCAGCAGTGAGGCTAGCTCCCATGAGCAGTTCTTC. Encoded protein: CASSEASSHEQFF.

CDR3 nucleotides: TGTGCCAGTAGAGAAACGGGACAGGGCTTAAACTATGGCTACACCTTC. It encodes CASRETGQGLNYGYTF. This chain links TRBV19 with TRBJ1-2; 9 bases agree with TRBD1. Unmatched junction bases numbered 10, after V lost 6 bases and J lost 2 bases. Per germline, CDR1 LNHDA and CDR2 SQIVND (reference sequence). The CDR3 length is 16 residues.

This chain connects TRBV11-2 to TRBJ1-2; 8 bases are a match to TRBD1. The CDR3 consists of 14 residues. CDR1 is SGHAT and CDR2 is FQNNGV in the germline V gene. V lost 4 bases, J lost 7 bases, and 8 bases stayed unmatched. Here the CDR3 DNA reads TGTGCCAGCAGCTCAGACAGGGGAGTCGGTGGCTACACCTTC. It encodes CASSSDRGVGGYTF.

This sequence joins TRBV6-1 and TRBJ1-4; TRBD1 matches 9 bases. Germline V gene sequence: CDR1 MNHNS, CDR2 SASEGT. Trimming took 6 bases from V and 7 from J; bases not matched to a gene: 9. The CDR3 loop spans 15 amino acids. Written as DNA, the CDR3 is TGTGCCAGCAGACCCGACAGGGGGAGGTTTGAAAAACTGTTTTTT. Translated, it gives CASRPDRGRFEKLFF.

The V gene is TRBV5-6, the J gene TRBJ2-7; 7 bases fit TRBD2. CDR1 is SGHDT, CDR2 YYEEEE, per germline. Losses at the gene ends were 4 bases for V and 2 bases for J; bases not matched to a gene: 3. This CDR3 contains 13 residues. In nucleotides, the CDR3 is TGTGCCAGCAGCCACGGGACTACCTACGAGCAGTACTTC. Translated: CASSHGTTYEQYF.

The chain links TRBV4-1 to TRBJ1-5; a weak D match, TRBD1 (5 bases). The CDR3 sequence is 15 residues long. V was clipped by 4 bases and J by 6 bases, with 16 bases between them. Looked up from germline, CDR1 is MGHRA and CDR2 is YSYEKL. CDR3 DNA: TGCGCCAGCAGCCTGCGGCAGGGTGAGAGTCAGCCCCAGCATTTT. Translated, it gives CASSLRQGESQPQHF.

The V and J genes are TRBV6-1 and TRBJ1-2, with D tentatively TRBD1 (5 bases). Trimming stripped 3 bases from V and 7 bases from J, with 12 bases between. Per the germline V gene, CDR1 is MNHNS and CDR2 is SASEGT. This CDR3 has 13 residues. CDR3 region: CASSEGGFGGYTF. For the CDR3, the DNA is TGTGCCAGCAGTGAGGGGGGATTCGGTGGCTACACCTTC.

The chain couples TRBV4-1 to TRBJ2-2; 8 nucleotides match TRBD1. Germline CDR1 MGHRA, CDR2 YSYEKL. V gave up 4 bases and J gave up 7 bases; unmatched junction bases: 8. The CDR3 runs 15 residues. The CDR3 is CASSPGQGRVGELFF. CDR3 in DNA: TGCGCCAGCAGCCCAGGACAGGGTCGGGTCGGGGAGCTGTTTTTT.

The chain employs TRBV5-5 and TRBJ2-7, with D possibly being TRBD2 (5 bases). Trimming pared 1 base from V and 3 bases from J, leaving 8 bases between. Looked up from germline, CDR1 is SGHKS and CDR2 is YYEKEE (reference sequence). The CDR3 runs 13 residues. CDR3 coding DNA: TGTGCCAGCAGCTTGTTAGGGAGCTACGAGCAGTACTTC. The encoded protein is CASSLLGSYEQYF.

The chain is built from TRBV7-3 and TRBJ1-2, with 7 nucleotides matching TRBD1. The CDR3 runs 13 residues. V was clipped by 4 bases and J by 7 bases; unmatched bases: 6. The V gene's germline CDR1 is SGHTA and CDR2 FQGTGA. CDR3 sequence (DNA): TGTGCCAGCAGCTCCCGACAGGGCGCTGGCTACACCTTC. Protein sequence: CASSSRQGAGYTF.

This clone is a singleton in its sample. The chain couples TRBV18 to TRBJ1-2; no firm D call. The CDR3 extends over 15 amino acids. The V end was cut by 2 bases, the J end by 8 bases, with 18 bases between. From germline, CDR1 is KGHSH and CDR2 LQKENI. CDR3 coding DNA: TGTGCCAGCTCACCAACGCTAGGAGTTTATGGGGGCTACACCTTC. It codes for CASSPTLGVYGGYTF.

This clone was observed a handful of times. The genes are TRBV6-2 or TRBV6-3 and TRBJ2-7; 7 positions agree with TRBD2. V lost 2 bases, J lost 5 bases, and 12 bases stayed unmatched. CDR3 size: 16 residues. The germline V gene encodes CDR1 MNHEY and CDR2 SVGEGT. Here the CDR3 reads CASSYPQAGSPDEQYF. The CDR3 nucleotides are TGTGCCAGCAGTTACCCACAAGCGGGGAGTCCCGACGAGCAGTACTTC.

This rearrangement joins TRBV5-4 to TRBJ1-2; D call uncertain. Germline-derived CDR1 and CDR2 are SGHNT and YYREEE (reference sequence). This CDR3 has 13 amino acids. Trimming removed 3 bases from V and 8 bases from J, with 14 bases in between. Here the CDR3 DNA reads TGTGCCAGCAGCTCGAAAGACTTACCAGGCTACACCTTC. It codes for CASSSKDLPGYTF.

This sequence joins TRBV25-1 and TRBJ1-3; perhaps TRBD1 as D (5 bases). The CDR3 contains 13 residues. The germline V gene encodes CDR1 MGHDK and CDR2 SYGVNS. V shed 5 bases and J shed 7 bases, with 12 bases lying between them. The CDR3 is CASSLGGRNTIYF. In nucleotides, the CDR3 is TGTGCCAGCAGTCTCGGGGGTCGGAACACCATATATTTT.

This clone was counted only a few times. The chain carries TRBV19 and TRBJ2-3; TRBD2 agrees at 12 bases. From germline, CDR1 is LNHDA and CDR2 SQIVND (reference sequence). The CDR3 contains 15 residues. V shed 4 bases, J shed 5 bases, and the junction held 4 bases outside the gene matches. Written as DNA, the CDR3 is TGTGCCAGTAGTAACAGACTAGCGGGGGTAGATACGCAGTATTTT. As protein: CASSNRLAGVDTQYF. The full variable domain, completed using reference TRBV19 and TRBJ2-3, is DGGITQSPKYLFRKEGQNVTLSCEQNLNHDAMYWYRQDPGQGLRLIYYSQIVNDFQKGDIAEGYSVSREKKESFPLTVTSAQKNPTAFYLCASSNRLAGVDTQYFGPGTRLTVL.

The CDR3 DNA reads as TGTGCCAGCAGCCTTATATCCGGGAGAGCGAACACTGAAGCTTTCTTT. Protein: CASSLISGRANTEAFF. The chain uses TRBV7-2 and TRBJ1-1; no reliable D call. CDR1 is SGHTA and CDR2 is FQGNSA in the germline V gene. Trimming cost V 5 bases and J 1 base, with 17 bases left between them. CDR3 length equals 16 residues. The full variable domain, completed using reference TRBV7-2 and TRBJ1-1, is GAGVSQSPSNKVTEKGKDVELRCDPISGHTALYWYRQSLGQGLEFLIYFQGNSAPDKSGLPSDRFSAERTGGSVSTLTIQRTQQEDSAVYLCASSLISGRANTEAFFGQGTRLTVV.

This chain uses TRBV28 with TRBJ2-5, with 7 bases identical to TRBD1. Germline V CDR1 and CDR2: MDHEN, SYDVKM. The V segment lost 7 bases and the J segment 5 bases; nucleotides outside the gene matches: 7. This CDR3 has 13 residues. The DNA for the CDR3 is TGTGCCAGCACCCTATACAGGGGTGAGACCCAGTACTTC. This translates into CASTLYRGETQYF.